The 21 T cell receptor beta chains given below trace back to one sample, sequenced in a study of T cell therapy after organ transplantation (dated by TCRdb to the late 2010s). The method was the immunoSEQ multiplex PCR assay. The table comes from immuneACCESS by way of TCRdb, which keeps in-frame sequences with V and J called. Part of the clones is missing from these tables; in studies checked, under half for an unresolved V gene and the rest for unknown reasons. The sample records 45,000 to 50,000 clones, over 90% of which are singletons. Of the sample, around 3.1% is held by the ten largest clones. The time point label on this specimen signifies: before start of T cell therapy. No cognate antigen is known for these TCRs. The source material was CD8+ T cells from blood, sampled before autologous CMV-specific T cell therapy. The receptors stem from a human patient who had received a solid organ transplant and had CMV disease.

In DNA form, the CDR3 reads TGTGCCAGCAGCTTGACAGTTCAAGAGACCCAGTACTTC. Translated: CASSLTVQETQYF. This chain connects TRBV7-9 to TRBJ2-5; D possibly corresponds to TRBD1 (5 bases). Trimming pared 3 bases from V and 2 bases from J, leaving 7 bases between. The CDR3 is made up of 13 amino acids. Germline CDR1 reads SEHNR; CDR2 reads FQNEAQ (reference sequence). The full variable domain, its missing parts supplied by reference TRBV7-9 and TRBJ2-5, is DTGVSQNPRHKITKRGQNVTFRCDPISEHNRLYWYRQTLGQGPEFLTYFQNEAQLEKSRLLSDRFSAERPKGSFSTLEIQRTEQGDSAMYLCASSLTVQETQYFGPGTRLLVL.

This clone appeared a few times. The chain uses TRBV19 and TRBJ2-6; maybe TRBD1 (5 bases). Trimming shortened V by 6 bases and J by 1 base, and 13 bases separated the two germline ends. Germline CDR1 and CDR2: LNHDA and SQIVND (reference sequence). CDR3 length: 16 amino acids. CDR3 nucleotide sequence: TGTGCCAGTAGCCCAGGGTGGAGTTCTGGGGCCAACGTCCTGACTTTC. It is translated as CASSPGWSSGANVLTF. Full variable domain (rest looked up from reference TRBV19 and TRBJ2-6): DGGITQSPKYLFRKEGQNVTLSCEQNLNHDAMYWYRQDPGQGLRLIYYSQIVNDFQKGDIAEGYSVSREKKESFPLTVTSAQKNPTAFYLCASSPGWSSGANVLTFGAGSRLTVL.

V usage is TRBV6-6 and J usage is TRBJ1-2, with D tentatively TRBD1 (6 bases). Germline CDR1 reads MNHNY; CDR2 reads SVGAGI (reference sequence). Trimming left V 0 bases short and J 7 bases short, with 15 bases between. The CDR3 consists of 15 residues. The CDR3 nucleotides are TGTGCCAGCAGTTACTCATCAGGGGTGAATAGTGGCTACACCTTC. Amino acids: CASSYSSGVNSGYTF.

In its sample, this clone was seen a few times. V is TRBV16 and J is TRBJ1-1, with D possibly TRBD1 on 5 matching bases. The germline CDR1 and CDR2 sequences are KGHSY and FQNENV. The CDR3 consists of 15 residues. V lost 4 bases and J 4 bases, leaving 16 bases between the germline ends. Written as DNA, the CDR3 is TGTGCCAGCAGCCTCGGTACAGGAAGGTTCACTGAAGCTTTCTTT. It yields the protein CASSLGTGRFTEAFF.

The chain is built from TRBV11-3 and TRBJ2-7; no clear D. CDR1 and CDR2 (germline): SGHNT, YENEEA. Trimming removed 2 bases from V and 4 bases from J, with 9 bases in between. The CDR3 sequence is 13 residues long. CDR3 nucleotides: TGTGCCAGCAGCTTATCGGTGGGGTACGAGCAGTACTTC. Encoded protein: CASSLSVGYEQYF.

This clone was observed once. The J gene is TRBJ1-1, the V gene TRBV11-2, with 8 bases identical to TRBD1. V shed 4 bases and J 1 base; nucleotides not matched to a gene: 8. The CDR3 is 16 residues long. Germline V gives CDR1 SGHAT, CDR2 FQNNGV. The CDR3 loop is CASSWRQGARNTEAFF. CDR3 sequence (DNA): TGTGCCAGCAGCTGGCGGCAGGGGGCCCGGAACACTGAAGCTTTCTTT. The whole variable domain, filled in from reference TRBV11-2 and TRBJ1-1, reads EAGVAQSPRYKIIEKRQSVAFWCNPISGHATLYWYQQILGQGPKLLIQFQNNGVVDDSQLPKDRFSAERLKGVDSTLKIQPAKLEDSAVYLCASSWRQGARNTEAFFGQGTRLTVV.

This sequence joins TRBV7-9 and TRBJ2-6; D is uncertain. Germline V CDR1 and CDR2: SEHNR, FQNEAQ (reference sequence). V was trimmed by 5 bases and J by 0 bases, leaving 14 bases between them. The CDR3 has 17 residues. CDR3 in amino acids: CASSAMRRSSGANVLTF. The CDR3 DNA reads as TGTGCCAGCAGCGCGATGAGGAGAAGCTCTGGGGCCAACGTCCTGACTTTC.

V is TRBV30 and J is TRBJ1-2; 9 nucleotides line up with TRBD1. Trimming removed 2 bases from V and 2 bases from J; junction bases left unmatched: 3. Germline V gene sequence: CDR1 GTSNPN, CDR2 SVGIG (reference sequence). This CDR3 spans 14 amino acids. The CDR3 protein is CAWSPGQGNYGYTF. The CDR3 nucleotides read TGTGCCTGGAGTCCAGGACAGGGGAACTATGGCTACACCTTC. Based on the CDR3 plus reference TRBV30 and TRBJ1-2, the full variable domain is SQTIHQWPATLVQPVGSPLSLECTVEGTSNPNLYWYRQAAGRGLQLLFYSVGIGQISSEVPQNLSASRPQDRQFILSSKKLLLSDSGFYLCAWSPGQGNYGYTFGSGTRLTVV.

This chain connects TRBV6-5 to TRBJ2-3, with a possible D match to TRBD2 (6 bases). The CDR3 is 15 amino acids. Germline V gene data show CDR1 as MNHEY and CDR2 as SVGAGI. V gave up 4 bases and J gave up 2 bases, with 13 bases separating them. CDR3: CASSSEGTPTDTQYF. Here the CDR3 DNA reads TGTGCCAGCAGTTCGGAGGGAACCCCCACAGATACGCAGTATTTT.

The chain carries TRBV6-5 and TRBJ2-5, with D possibly being TRBD1 (6 bases). Trimming took off 0 bases at V and 5 bases at J, with 16 bases between the two ends. Germline V gives CDR1 MNHEY, CDR2 SVGAGI. The CDR3 consists of 16 residues. CDR3 DNA sequence: TGTGCCAGCAGTTACTCGGGGAGCAGGGGTGAGGAGACCCAGTACTTC. Protein product: CASSYSGSRGEETQYF.

The CDR3 is CASSQVLGAHTEAFF. In nucleotides, the CDR3 is TGCGCCAGCAGCCAAGTCCTGGGGGCGCACACTGAAGCTTTCTTT. The chain combines TRBV4-3 with TRBJ1-1, with D possibly TRBD1 on 6 matching bases. In germline, CDR1 is LGHNA, CDR2 YSLEER. CDR3 length: 15 amino acids. V lost 1 base, J lost 3 bases, and 12 bases lay in between.

The CDR3: CASSLLPLAENQETQYF. In DNA, the CDR3 is TGCGCCAGCAGCTTGTTACCCCTAGCGGAGAACCAAGAGACCCAGTACTTC. The genes are TRBV5-1 and TRBJ2-5, with TRBD2 matching 7 bases. Trimming removed 1 base from V and 0 bases from J; junction bases left unmatched: 9. The CDR3 runs 17 residues. Germline V gene lookup returns CDR1 SGHRS and CDR2 YFSETQ.

This clone occurred once. The rearrangement links TRBV30 to TRBJ1-2, with D possibly matching TRBD1 (5 bases). In germline, CDR1 is GTSNPN, CDR2 SVGIG (reference sequence). This CDR3 has 12 amino acids. V shed 5 bases and J shed 2 bases, with 9 bases lying between them. The CDR3 DNA is TGTGCCTGGGGGACCGCAAACTATGGCTACACCTTC. This codes for CAWGTANYGYTF.

The rearrangement uses TRBV7-6 and TRBJ1-6; a possible D gene is TRBD1 (6 bases). V lost 5 bases, J lost 9 bases, and 20 bases lay in between. CDR3 length equals 16 residues. Germline V gives CDR1 SGHVS, CDR2 FNYEAQ. CDR3 DNA sequence: TGTGCCAGCAGCCAAGGACACGGGGACATGGGTTCACCCCTCCACTTT. It codes for CASSQGHGDMGSPLHF.

The CDR3 DNA reads as TGTGCCAGCAGCTTGAGCACCAACGTGGGTGAGCAGTTCTTC. Encoded protein: CASSLSTNVGEQFF. The chain joins TRBV5-6 to TRBJ2-1; no firm D call. Trimming removed 1 base from V and 9 bases from J, with 14 bases in between. The CDR3 loop spans 14 amino acids. Looked up from germline, CDR1 is SGHDT and CDR2 is YYEEEE.

The genes are TRBV7-2 and TRBJ1-1, with 7 bases matching TRBD1. V lost 4 bases, J lost 7 bases, and 6 bases stayed unmatched. The germline V gene encodes CDR1 SGHTA and CDR2 FQGNSA. The CDR3 extends over 13 amino acids. CDR3 sequence reads: CASSSSDRNEAFF. The DNA for the CDR3 is TGTGCCAGCAGCTCCTCGGACAGGAATGAAGCTTTCTTT.

The gene calls are TRBV11-2 and TRBJ2-7; 10 bases line up with TRBD1. Germline CDR1 SGHAT, CDR2 FQNNGV. The CDR3 loop spans 16 amino acids. The V segment lost 4 bases and the J segment 7 bases; nucleotides outside the gene matches: 13. The CDR3 nucleotides are TGTGCCAGCAGCTCTCCGGACAGGGGGTCCCTCTGGGAGCAGTACTTC. It yields the protein CASSSPDRGSLWEQYF.

The chain links TRBV7-9 to TRBJ2-1; maybe TRBD1 (5 bases). V was clipped by 3 bases and J by 6 bases, with 9 bases between them. CDR3 length: 13 residues. Germline-derived CDR1 and CDR2 are SEHNR and FQNEAQ (reference sequence). In nucleotides, the CDR3 is TGTGCCAGCAGCTTCACGACAGTCAATGAGCAGTTCTTC. This translates into CASSFTTVNEQFF.

The chain combines TRBV4-2 with TRBJ2-5, with TRBD1 matching 8 bases. The CDR3 extends over 17 amino acids. Looked up from germline, CDR1 is LGHNA and CDR2 is YNFKEQ. The ends lost 4 bases at V and 4 bases at J; junction bases unmatched: 14. The CDR3 nucleotides are TGTGCCAGCAGCCCGTGGTGGCCAGGGGGCTTGGGAGAGACCCAGTACTTC. Encoded protein: CASSPWWPGGLGETQYF.

The V call is TRBV7-9, the J call TRBJ2-2, with 11 bases fitting TRBD1. The CDR3 extends over 15 amino acids. Germline V gene lookup returns CDR1 SEHNR and CDR2 FQNEAQ (reference sequence). The V gene end was trimmed by 3 bases and the J gene end by 6 bases; junction bases not matched to a gene: 3. The CDR3 DNA follows: TGTGCCAGCAGCTTCCGGGACAGGGGGGCCGGGGAGCTGTTTTTT. Translated, it gives CASSFRDRGAGELFF.

This chain connects TRBV10-3 to TRBJ2-3; D gene ambiguous. The CDR3 is 11 residues long. The germline V and J ends were trimmed by 3 bases and 3 bases, with 1 base remaining between them. Germline V gives CDR1 ENHRY, CDR2 SYGVKD. This CDR3 is CAISETDTQYF. The CDR3 nucleotides are TGTGCCATCAGTGAAACAGATACGCAGTATTTT.